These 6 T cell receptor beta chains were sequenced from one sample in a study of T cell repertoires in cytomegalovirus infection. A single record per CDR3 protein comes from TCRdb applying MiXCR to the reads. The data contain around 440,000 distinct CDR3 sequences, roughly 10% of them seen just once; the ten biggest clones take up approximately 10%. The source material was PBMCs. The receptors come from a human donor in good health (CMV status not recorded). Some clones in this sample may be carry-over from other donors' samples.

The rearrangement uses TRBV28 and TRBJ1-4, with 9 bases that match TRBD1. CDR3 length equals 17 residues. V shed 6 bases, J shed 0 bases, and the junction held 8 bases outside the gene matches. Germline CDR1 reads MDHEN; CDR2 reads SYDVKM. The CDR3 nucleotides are TGTGCCAGCAGCTCAGCCGACAGGGGGGCAACTAATGAAAAACTGTTTTTT. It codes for CASSSADRGATNEKLFF.

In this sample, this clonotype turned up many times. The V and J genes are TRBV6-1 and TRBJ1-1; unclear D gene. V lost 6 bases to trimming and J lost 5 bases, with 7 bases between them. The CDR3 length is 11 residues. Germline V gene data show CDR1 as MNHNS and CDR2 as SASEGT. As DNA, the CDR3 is TGTGCCAGCAGACGAGAGACTGAAGCTTTCTTT. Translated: CASRRETEAFF.

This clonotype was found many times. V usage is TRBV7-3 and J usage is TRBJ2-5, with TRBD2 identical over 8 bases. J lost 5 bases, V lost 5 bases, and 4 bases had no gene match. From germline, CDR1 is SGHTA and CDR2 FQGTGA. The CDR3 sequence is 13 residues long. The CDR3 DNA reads TGTGCCAGCAGCGGCGGGGGGACGGAGACCCAGTACTTC. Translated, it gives CASSGGGTETQYF.

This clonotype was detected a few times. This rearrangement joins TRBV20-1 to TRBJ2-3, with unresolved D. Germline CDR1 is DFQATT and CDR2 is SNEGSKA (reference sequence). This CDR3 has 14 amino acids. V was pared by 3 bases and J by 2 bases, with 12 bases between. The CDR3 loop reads CSASGGVLTDTQYF. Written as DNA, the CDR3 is TGCAGTGCTAGCGGCGGAGTTCTCACAGATACGCAGTATTTT.

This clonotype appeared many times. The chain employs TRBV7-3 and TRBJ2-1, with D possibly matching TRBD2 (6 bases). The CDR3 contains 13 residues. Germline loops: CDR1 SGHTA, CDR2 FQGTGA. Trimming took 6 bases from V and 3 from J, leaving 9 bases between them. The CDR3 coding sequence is TGTGCCAGCAGACCGGGGGACTACAATGAGCAGTTCTTC. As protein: CASRPGDYNEQFF.

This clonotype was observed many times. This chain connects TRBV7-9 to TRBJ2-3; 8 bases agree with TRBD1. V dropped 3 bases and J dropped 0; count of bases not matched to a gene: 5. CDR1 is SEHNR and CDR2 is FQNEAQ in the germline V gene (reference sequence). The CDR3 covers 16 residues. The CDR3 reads CASSFPGQASTDTQYF. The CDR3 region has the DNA TGTGCCAGCAGCTTTCCGGGACAGGCTAGCACAGATACGCAGTATTTT.